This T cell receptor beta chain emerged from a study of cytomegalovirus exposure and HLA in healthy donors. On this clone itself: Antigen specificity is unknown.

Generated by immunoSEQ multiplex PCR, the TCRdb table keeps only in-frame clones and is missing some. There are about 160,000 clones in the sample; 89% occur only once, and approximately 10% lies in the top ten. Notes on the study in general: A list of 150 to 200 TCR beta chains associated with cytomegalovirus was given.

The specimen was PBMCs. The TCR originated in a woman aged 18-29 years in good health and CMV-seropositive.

The chain's CDR3 is CASSLMIQETQYF. The CDR3 bases are TGTGCCAGCAGCTTAATGATCCAGGAGACCCAGTACTTC. The chain uses TRBV7-2 and TRBJ2-5; D gene uncertain. Trimming cost V 2 bases and J 5 bases, with 9 bases left between them. Germline values: CDR1 SGHTA, CDR2 FQGNSA. This CDR3 has 13 residues.